The TCR beta chain described here comes from a study of blood T cell repertoires in COVID-19 (TCRdb year 2020). About the study as a whole: Samples from collaborators originated in the United States, Italy and Spain and spanned both the acute and convalescent phases of COVID-19. The samples were drawn from two sources: the first 160 participants of the ongoing ImmuneRACE study, and over 950 subjects contributed by 6 global collaborators. Subjects who had been exposed to COVID-19, were actively infected with it, or had recovered from it provided the deeply sampled blood TCRbeta repertoires that made up the dataset. The material from the prospective study consisted of cDNA or gDNA derived from T cells, B-cell-depleted T cells, or PBMCs. The repertoires were made available in a free public database intended to serve as a resource for research on the immune response to SARS-CoV-2. Where available, HLA class I and class II types were obtained from metadata supplied by the sample provider rather than from assay-based typing. Sample metadata almost always included a de-identified subject ID, COVID-19 status, age in years and sex. General findings and caveats noted by the study authors: How much clinical and demographic metadata was included differed by source and by participant, and the metadata was provided uncurated.

As encoded in the germline V gene, CDR1 is MDHEN while CDR2 is SYDVKM. The CDR3 numbers 14 residues from cysteine through phenylalanine. The only DNA kept is the CDR3, 42 bases in frame from the first base. At the junction V is shortened by 5 bases and J by 2 bases; bases outside the gene matches: 3. The immunoSEQ Assay, a bias-controlled multiplex PCR, was used to amplify TCRbeta CDR3 regions from genomic DNA. As for how the authors treated the data: Nucleated cell counts per sample were estimated from amplification of reference gene primers within the assay. To quantify the absolute abundance of each unique TCRbeta CDR3 rearrangement, sequence reads were collapsed and filtered. For each sample, productive Simpson clonality was calculated as the square root of Simpson's diversity index across productive rearrangements. TCRdb provides this immuneACCESS table in a form limited to in-frame rearrangements. Some clones are lacking; in checked studies, under half of them reflect an unresolved V gene, and why the rest are absent is not known. Clone size and V and J calls were adopted from that table, with D and trimming inferred from the DNA. The sample table records approximately 100,000 clones; approximately 80% of these occur just once. The ten largest account for 20% to 25% of the sample.

As for this clone: Its antigen remains undetermined. No qualities accompany the bases; no much larger clone lies one base away.

The collaborating institutions used their own protocols to collect whole blood in K2EDTA tubes. For TCRbeta analysis, collaborators shipped samples as frozen whole blood, isolated PBMCs, or DNA extracted from either of those sample types. The TCR originated in a man between 70 and 80 years old with active or convalescent COVID-19. The chain links TRBV28 with TRBJ2-7; 10 central nucleotides agree with TRBD2. Material for sequencing was peripheral blood. The DNA reads TGTGCCAGCAGTAGAGCGGGAGGGCCCTACGAGCAGTACTTC. Its protein product is CASSRAGGPYEQYF.